The next 19 T cell receptor beta chains were all read from a single sample in a study of T-cell reconstitution after alpha-beta-depleted transplantation in children. Unique molecular identifiers were incorporated during preparation of the TCRbeta library. TCRdb re-analysed the PCR reads in MiXCR, keeping a single row per CDR3 protein. Of 500,000 to 750,000 distinct CDR3 sequences listed, 10% to 15% were seen once; the top ten hold around 2.2%. This specimen consisted of PBMCs, mostly from graft donor cells, obtained 360 days after TCRalphabeta/CD19-depleted stem cell transplant. These receptors were taken from a male patient between 5 and 17 years old who had a stem cell transplant for acute myeloid leukemia, so the T cells may come from the graft donor.

This clonotype was detected many times. The V and J genes are TRBV7-2 and TRBJ2-2, with 8 bases fitting TRBD2. This CDR3 spans 16 amino acids. Germline V gene lookup returns CDR1 SGHTA and CDR2 FQGNSA. V shed 2 bases, J shed 4 bases, and the junction held 6 bases outside the gene matches. The CDR3 coding sequence is TGTGCCAGCAGCTTACCGGTCGGGACTAGCACCGGGGAGCTGTTTTTT. As protein: CASSLPVGTSTGELFF.

The chain joins TRBV29-1 to TRBJ2-4; D perhaps matches TRBD1 (5 bases). CDR3 length: 16 residues. CDR1 SQVTM and CDR2 ANQGSEA come from the germline V gene. V lost 3 bases, J lost 8 bases, and 23 bases lay in between. CDR3 loop: CSVDVPRAGKRDIQYF. The CDR3 bases are TGCAGCGTTGATGTTCCTCGGGCAGGGAAAAGGGACATTCAGTACTTC.

As DNA, the CDR3 is TGTGCCAGCAGCTTAGATGAGCCCTACGAGCAGTACTTC. It specifies CASSLDEPYEQYF. The chain is built from TRBV7-9 and TRBJ2-7; no firm D call. Germline loops: CDR1 SEHNR, CDR2 FQNEAQ (reference sequence). This CDR3 contains 13 residues. The V and J ends lost 1 base and 2 bases respectively, with 6 bases between them. The variable domain in full, with the rest retrieved from reference TRBV7-9 and TRBJ2-7, is DTGVSQNPRHKITKRGQNVTFRCDPISEHNRLYWYRQTLGQGPEFLTYFQNEAQLEKSRLLSDRFSAERPKGSFSTLEIQRTEQGDSAMYLCASSLDEPYEQYFGPGTRLTVT.

There are many counts of this clonotype. The chain couples TRBV29-1 to TRBJ2-7, with D perhaps TRBD1 (5 bases). The CDR3 is made up of 13 amino acids. The ends were cut back, 5 bases at V and 4 bases at J, with 15 bases in the middle. Germline V lookup: CDR1 SQVTM, CDR2 ANQGSEA. The CDR3 nucleotides are TGCAGCGTTTGTCAGGGTGTATTTTACGAGCAGTACTTC. This sequence encodes CSVCQGVFYEQYF.

The sample holds a few counts of this clonotype. A clone one base away is much larger, so this may be a read error. CDR3 loop: CASSPPDTGELFF. CDR3 in DNA: TGTGCCAGCAGTCCCCCGGACACCGGGGAGCTGTTTTTT. The V gene is TRBV12-3 or TRBV12-4, the J gene TRBJ2-2; D ambiguous. The V end lost 5 bases, the J end lost 3 bases, and 7 bases lay between the germline ends. This CDR3 contains 13 residues.

V is TRBV28 and J is TRBJ2-1, with a possible D match to TRBD1 (6 bases). The germline gives CDR1 MDHEN, CDR2 SYDVKM. Trimming removed 8 bases from V and 2 bases from J, with 16 bases in between. This CDR3 region has 15 residues. The CDR3 loop is CASHSRSGAYNEQFF. CDR3 sequence (DNA): TGTGCCAGCCATAGTAGGTCAGGGGCCTACAATGAGCAGTTCTTC.

J is TRBJ2-7 and V is TRBV7-2; D may be TRBD1 or TRBD2 (7 bases each). This CDR3 region has 18 residues. V dropped 0 bases and J dropped 0 bases, with 18 bases sitting between them. The germline gives CDR1 SGHTA, CDR2 FQGNSA. DNA for the CDR3: TGTGCCAGCAGCTTAGCCGAGGGGGCGGGAGCGGCCTCCTACGAGCAGTACTTC. This gives the protein CASSLAEGAGAASYEQYF.

This clonotype showed up just a few times. The CDR3 DNA is TGTGCCAGCAGTTCCCTAGCGGGAGGCTCCAATGAGCAGTTCTTC. It codes for CASSSLAGGSNEQFF. The V gene is TRBV12-3 or TRBV12-4, the J gene TRBJ2-1; 11 nucleotides line up with TRBD2. With 4 bases clipped from V and 6 bases from J, the junction kept 5 bases outside the gene matches. The CDR3 totals 15 residues.

There are many counts of this clonotype. V is TRBV5-1 and J is TRBJ2-1, with D hard to call. The CDR3 has 16 residues. Germline V gene sequence: CDR1 SGHRS, CDR2 YFSETQ. The V end was cut by 3 bases, the J end by 2 bases, with 15 bases between. The DNA for the CDR3 is TGCGCCAGCAGCTCCGGAGACTGGGTAACCTACAATGAGCAGTTCTTC. This translates into CASSSGDWVTYNEQFF. Full variable domain (missing parts from reference TRBV5-1 and TRBJ2-1): KAGVTQTPRYLIKTRGQQVTLSCSPISGHRSVSWYQQTPGQGLQFLFEYFSETQRNKGNFPGRFSGRQFSNSRSEMNVSTLELGDSALYLCASSSGDWVTYNEQFFGPGTRLTVL.

This clonotype showed up just a few times. As DNA, the CDR3 is TGCAGTGGCATTCCCCGGACTAGCGGAAGCACAGATACGCAGTATTTT. Its protein product is CSGIPRTSGSTDTQYF. The rearrangement joins TRBV20-1 to TRBJ2-3; 10 bases are shared with TRBD2. The CDR3 covers 16 residues. V was pared by 7 bases and J by 0 bases, with 10 bases of the junction left unmatched. Per germline, CDR1 DFQATT and CDR2 SNEGSKA (reference sequence).

This clonotype was seen ten or more times. The chain combines TRBV7-6 with TRBJ2-7, with 10 bases aligning to TRBD2. This CDR3 comprises 19 residues. V trimming: 5 bases; J trimming: 4 bases; junction bases outside the gene matches: 20. Germline V gives CDR1 SGHVS, CDR2 FNYEAQ. The CDR3 is CASSPPLPSSGSNPYEQYF. In nucleotides, the CDR3 is TGTGCCAGCAGCCCCCCCCTTCCCTCTAGCGGGAGTAATCCTTACGAGCAGTACTTC.

The V and J genes are TRBV20-1 and TRBJ2-5, with 8 positions matching TRBD2. CDR1 DFQATT and CDR2 SNEGSKA come from the germline V gene (reference sequence). The V segment lost 4 bases and the J segment 1 base; nucleotides outside the gene matches: 8. This CDR3 spans 15 amino acids. CDR3 DNA: TGCAGTGCTAAGCAGCTAGCGGGCCTCCAAGAGACCCAGTACTTC. Protein product: CSAKQLAGLQETQYF.

The J gene is TRBJ2-3, the V gene TRBV18; 7 bases match TRBD1. Germline V gene lookup returns CDR1 KGHSH and CDR2 LQKENI. There are 16 residues in the CDR3. Germline trimming cut 4 bases from V and 2 bases from J; bases unmatched to any gene: 9. The CDR3 protein is CASSLRGGLHTDTQYF. CDR3 nucleotide sequence: TGTGCCAGCTCACTCAGAGGGGGCCTCCACACAGATACGCAGTATTTT.

The sample holds many counts of this clonotype. The rearrangement links TRBV24-1 to TRBJ2-7; 8 nucleotides align to TRBD1. The length of the CDR3 is 15 residues. Germline CDR1 and CDR2: KGHDR and SFDVKD. V was clipped by 7 bases and J by 6 bases; unmatched bases: 13. CDR3 residues: CATSRADRGTVEQYF. The CDR3 DNA sequence: TGTGCCACCAGCCGGGCCGACAGGGGAACGGTCGAGCAGTACTTC.

This clonotype was recorded many times. V and J are TRBV7-3 and TRBJ2-1, with 9 bases that match TRBD2. This CDR3 region has 14 residues. Germline V CDR1 and CDR2: SGHTA, FQGTGA. Trimming took 4 bases from V and 7 from J; bases not matched to a gene: 5. The CDR3 here is CASSSSGVTNEQFF. Here the CDR3 DNA reads TGTGCCAGCAGCTCTAGCGGGGTTACTAATGAGCAGTTCTTC.

The rearrangement uses TRBV28 and TRBJ1-5; possibly TRBD1 for D (5 bases). V was trimmed by 5 bases and J by 7 bases, leaving 21 bases between them. CDR1 and CDR2 from the germline V gene are MDHEN and SYDVKM. The CDR3 is made up of 16 amino acids. As DNA, the CDR3 is TGTGCCAGCAGTCCGACCGCCGCAGGGTACAGGCAGCCCCAGCATTTT. It encodes CASSPTAAGYRQPQHF.

This clonotype was observed at least ten times. This chain uses TRBV29-1 with TRBJ2-7; unclear D gene. The germline CDR1 and CDR2 sequences are SQVTM and ANQGSEA. Trimming shortened V by 4 bases and J by 1 base, and 5 bases separated the two germline ends. This CDR3 spans 11 amino acids. This chain's CDR3 is CSVGASYEQYF. The CDR3 coding sequence is TGCAGCGTTGGCGCTTCCTACGAGCAGTACTTC.

The chain carries TRBV5-1 and TRBJ1-1; 9 bases line up with TRBD1. From germline, CDR1 is SGHRS and CDR2 YFSETQ. CDR3 size: 15 residues. With V trimmed by 4 bases and J by 0 bases, 4 bases remained unmatched. CDR3 sequence: CASSTGTGMNTEAFF. CDR3 DNA: TGCGCCAGCAGCACCGGGACAGGGATGAACACTGAAGCTTTCTTT.

A few counts support this clonotype. The chain is built from TRBV29-1 and TRBJ1-3, with unresolved D. Germline loops: CDR1 SQVTM, CDR2 ANQGSEA. There are 13 residues in the CDR3. V dropped 4 bases and J dropped 3 bases, with 10 bases sitting between them. In nucleotides, the CDR3 is TGCAGCGTTGTGGCCGGCTTTGGAAACACCATATATTTT. The encoded protein is CSVVAGFGNTIYF.